The clone carrying this T cell receptor beta chain came up once. Its antigen remains unidentified. J lost 5 bases, V lost 0 bases, and 7 bases had no gene match. The CDR3 length is 17 residues. From germline, CDR1 is SQVTM and CDR2 ANQGSEA. The data stem from a study of CD8 T cells in Susac syndrome. With random hexamers, 0.5 to 1 ug RNA was reverse transcribed. TCR beta CDR3 was amplified by immunoSEQ covering 54 Vbeta and 13 Jbeta. TCRdb called the immunoSEQ multiplex PCR reads again in MiXCR, with one record for every CDR3 protein. This sample has hundreds of thousands of distinct CDR3 sequences, with about 93% found just once. Study-level points and caveats: The authors acknowledged that their TCR sequencing and HLA analysis involved a relatively small number of individuals.

The clonotype originates from a human donor with multiple sclerosis. The sequencing sample was made of CD8+ T cells from PBMCs. The rearrangement joins TRBV29-1 to TRBJ2-1; 13 bases align to TRBD2. DNA for the CDR3: TGCAGCGTTGAAGAACCCACACTAGCGGGAGGGAACAATGAGCAGTTCTTC. Amino acids: CSVEEPTLAGGNNEQFF.